Listed below are T cell receptor beta chains from one sample, sequenced in a study of blood T cells in healthy people across ages. TCRdb analysed the 5' RACE reads with MiXCR anew, one entry per CDR3 protein. The sample contains about 680,000 distinct CDR3 sequences, roughly 50% of which appear only once. Specimen: blood. The receptor source for this set is a woman aged 55-69 years in good health. The CDR3 runs from the conserved cysteine through the conserved F or W. The D gene is left open where the match is weak. Clone sizes are given selectively: once, few, many, or a class where the clone is expanded.

J	V	size	D	DNA	CDR3
TRBJ2-7	TRBV5-1	few	-	TGCGCCAGCAGCAAACCGGGACTGAATTCCTACAATGAGCAGTACTTC	CASSKPGLNSYNEQYF
TRBJ2-5	TRBV20-1	few	-	TGCAGTGCCCATAGAGGGGGGGAGCCCCAAGAGACCCAGTACTTC	CSAHRGGEPQETQYF
TRBJ2-7	TRBV28	few	TRBD1	TGTGCCAGCAGTGTGACAGGGGCACGCTACGAGCAGTACTTC	CASSVTGARYEQYF
TRBJ2-4	TRBV5-1	many	TRBD1	TGCGCCAGCAGCCCGAGACAGGGTTTGGGCAAAAACATTCAGTACTTC	CASSPRQGLGKNIQYF
TRBJ2-1	TRBV3-1	-	-	TGTGCCAGCAGCCAAGGTACGAGCGTCTACAATGAGCAGTTCTTC	CASSQGTSVYNEQFF
TRBJ1-6	TRBV7-9	few	-	TGTGCCAGCAGCTTACAGGGTAGATATTCACCCCTCCACTTT	CASSLQGRYSPLHF
TRBJ2-2	TRBV30	-	-	TGTGCCTGGACAGGGACGGGCACCGGGGAGCTGTTTTTT	CAWTGTGTGELFF
TRBJ2-1	TRBV20-1	few	-	TGCAGTGCTAGACCACTTGGGACACTCTCCTACAATGAGCAGTTCTTC	CSARPLGTLSYNEQFF
TRBJ1-5	TRBV4-3	few	TRBD1	TGCGCCAGCAGCCAAGAACAGGGGGGATATCAGCCCCAGCATTTT	CASSQEQGGYQPQHF
TRBJ1-2	TRBV20-1	few	-	TGCAGTGCTAGAGATAGGGCCAACTCTAACTATGGCTACACCTTC	CSARDRANSNYGYTF
TRBJ2-7	TRBV6-5	few	TRBD2	TGTGCCAGCAGTTCTTGGGGACTAGCGGGAGGACACGGGAGGGAGCAGTACTTC	CASSSWGLAGGHGREQYF
TRBJ2-1	TRBV7-9	-	-	TGTGCCAGCAGCTTAGCGCCGGGTGGCTTCTACTACAATGAGCGGTACTTC	CASSLAPGGFYYNERYF
TRBJ2-5	TRBV6-6	few	-	TGTGCCACCCGCCGGGGCAGGGGTATGTCAGAAGAGACCCAGTACTTC	CATRRGRGMSEETQYF
TRBJ1-5	TRBV2	once	TRBD1	TGTGCCAGCAGTTCTTCCGGGACAGGGGTTTCTCAGCCCCAGCATTTT	CASSSSGTGVSQPQHF
TRBJ2-1	TRBV20-1	few	TRBD2	TGCAGTGCTAGAGATTCTAGGGCTAGCGGGAGTTCCTACAATGAGCAGTTCTTC	CSARDSRASGSSYNEQFF
TRBJ2-1	TRBV7-2	-	-	TGTGCCAGCAGCTTAGCGGGGGGGCTTGATGAGCAGTTCTTC	CASSLAGGLDEQFF
TRBJ1-1	TRBV7-2	-	-	TGTGCCGGCAGCTTAGTGGGAGGGACTGAAGCTTTCTTT	CAGSLVGGTEAFF
TRBJ2-3	TRBV6-6	-	-	TGTGCCAGCAGTTACCAGGGGCCCACGAGCACAGATACGCAGTATTTT	CASSYQGPTSTDTQYF
TRBJ2-1	TRBV20-1	-	TRBD2	TGCAGTGCTAGAGATGGGCTAGCGGGATCGGATGAGCAGTTCTTC	CSARDGLAGSDEQFF
TRBJ2-1	TRBV10-3	-	-	TGTGCCATCAGGGCGGCAGGAGGTCGTGGTGAGCAGTTCTTC	CAIRAAGGRGEQFF
TRBJ1-3	TRBV20-1	-	TRBD1	TGCAGTGCTAGGCCCGGGACAGGGGGCCACACCATATATTTT	CSARPGTGGHTIYF
TRBJ2-5	TRBV20-1	-	-	TGCAGTGCACCTAATCAAGAGACCCAGTACTTC	CSAPNQETQYF
TRBJ2-7	TRBV28	-	TRBD2	TGTGCCAGCAGTTTTCCTTTTGGGGACTATCGCTCCTACGAGCAGTACTTC	CASSFPFGDYRSYEQYF
TRBJ2-5	TRBV11-1	-	-	TGTGCCAGCAGCCAAGGGCGGGTCCAAGAGACCCAGTACTTC	CASSQGRVQETQYF
TRBJ2-3	TRBV11-2	-	TRBD2	TGTGCCAGCAGCTCCCCAAGTCTAGCGGGGGGAGGCACAGATACGCAGTATTTT	CASSSPSLAGGGTDTQYF
TRBJ2-3	TRBV4-3	-	-	TGCGCCAGCAGCCGGAACAGGGCTCCAGATACGCAGTATTTT	CASSRNRAPDTQYF
TRBJ2-7	TRBV30	many	TRBD1	TGTGCCTGGAACCGGGACAGGACCTCCTACGAGCAGTACTTC	CAWNRDRTSYEQYF
TRBJ2-7	TRBV6-6	few	TRBD2	TGTGCCAGCAGTCTTCTAGCGGGGGCCTACGAGCAGTACTTC	CASSLLAGAYEQYF
TRBJ2-7	TRBV7-9	-	-	TGTGCCAGCAGCCTTAGGGGCCGGGAATTAATTCGCGAGCAGTACTTC	CASSLRGRELIREQYF
TRBJ1-4	TRBV28	once	TRBD1	TGTGCCAGCAGTTCCGGGGGGACAGGGACCGAAAAACTGTTTTTT	CASSSGGTGTEKLFF
TRBJ1-5	TRBV7-2	-	-	TGTGCCAGCAGCGCCGACGGTGGGAATCAGCCCCAGCATTTT	CASSADGGNQPQHF
TRBJ2-3	TRBV7-9	few	-	TGTGCCAGCAGCTTACCAACTCATCAGGGGACCCTTAGCACAGATACGCAGTATTTT	CASSLPTHQGTLSTDTQYF
TRBJ1-5	TRBV7-2	once	-	TGTGCCAGCAGTTTTATACGCGATCAGCCCCAGCATTTT	CASSFIRDQPQHF
TRBJ2-1	TRBV28	-	TRBD1	TGTGCCAGCAGTTTACAGGGGGCTACCCACAATGAGCAGTTCTTC	CASSLQGATHNEQFF
TRBJ1-4	TRBV4-2	-	TRBD1	TGTGCCAGCAGCCAAGATAGGAACCGGGACAGGGGTGAAAAACTGTTTTTT	CASSQDRNRDRGEKLFF
TRBJ2-3	TRBV15	-	TRBD2	TGTGCCACCAGCCTAGCGGGAGTCCCCACAGATACGCAGTATTTT	CATSLAGVPTDTQYF
TRBJ1-2	TRBV5-1	-	-	TGCGCCAGCAGCTTGGGGGCTGGCTATGGCTACACCTTC	CASSLGAGYGYTF
TRBJ2-7	TRBV29-1	-	TRBD1	TGCAGCGTTGAAGTGGGGGACAGCTACGAGCAGTACTTC	CSVEVGDSYEQYF
TRBJ2-7	TRBV9	-	TRBD1	TGTGCCAGCAGCGTATGGCTAAATGTGACAGGGGGCTCGTACGAGCAGTACTTC	CASSVWLNVTGGSYEQYF
TRBJ2-7	TRBV20-1	few	TRBD2	TGCAGTGCCCCGACTAGCGGGAGGTCTGGCGAGCAGTACTTC	CSAPTSGRSGEQYF
TRBJ2-1	TRBV7-2	-	-	TGTGCCAGCAGTTCCCGGCTAGGTCAGGATGAGCAGTTCTTC	CASSSRLGQDEQFF
TRBJ2-2	TRBV7-2	-	TRBD1	TGTGCCAGCAGCTTTACCGGGACAGGGGCCGTCACCGGGGAGCTGTTTTTT	CASSFTGTGAVTGELFF
TRBJ1-2	TRBV20-1	few	-	TGCAGTGCTATCCAGGGGCTAGGCGGCTACACCTTC	CSAIQGLGGYTF
TRBJ1-1	TRBV6-6	many	-	TGTGCCAGCAGAGCTTCTCAAAGGAACACTGAAGCTTTCTTT	CASRASQRNTEAFF
TRBJ2-1	TRBV5-1	-	TRBD2	TGCGCCAGCAGCACCCTAGCGGGAGGAAGGTACAATGAGCAGTTCTTC	CASSTLAGGRYNEQFF
TRBJ2-7	TRBV6-1	few	TRBD2	TGTGCCAGCAGTGGTCGACTAGCGGGAGGCGAGCAGTACTTC	CASSGRLAGGEQYF
TRBJ2-3	TRBV10-3	-	TRBD1	TGTGCCTCCAACTGGGACAGGGAATCAAATACGCAGTATTTT	CASNWDRESNTQYF
TRBJ2-2	TRBV3-1	-	-	TGTGCCAGCAGCACGGACATAACCGCCGGGGAGCTGTTTTTT	CASSTDITAGELFF
TRBJ2-7	TRBV28	few	TRBD2	TGTGCCAGCAGTTCCTCGAGCGGGAGGCTGTTATACGAGCAGTACTTC	CASSSSSGRLLYEQYF
TRBJ1-3	TRBV20-1	once	TRBD1	TGCAGTGCTGGGGGAGGGACAGGGACGAACACCATATATTTT	CSAGGGTGTNTIYF
TRBJ2-1	TRBV4-3	-	TRBD2	TGCGCCAGCAGCCAAGATAGGGCGGGAGGGCCTTACGGGTACAATGAGCAGTTCTTC	CASSQDRAGGPYGYNEQFF
TRBJ2-1	TRBV5-1	-	TRBD2	TGCGCCAGCAGCTTTAGCGGGAGTGAGATCAATGAGCAGTTCTTC	CASSFSGSEINEQFF
TRBJ1-1	TRBV3-1	-	-	TGTGCCAGCAGCCAAGAAGTGGAGGACACTGAAGCTTTCTTT	CASSQEVEDTEAFF
TRBJ2-3	TRBV7-3	few	-	TGTGCCAGCAGCTTAACAGGTGGGGATACGCAGTATTTT	CASSLTGGDTQYF
TRBJ2-5	TRBV28	-	TRBD1	TGTGCCAGCAGTTTGTATGGGACAGGGGGCTTGAAGACCCAGTACTTC	CASSLYGTGGLKTQYF